The rows below give T cell receptor beta chains drawn from one sample of a study of CD8 T cells in ankylosing spondylitis. Via MiXCR, TCRdb re-called the 5' RACE reads, giving one row per CDR3 protein. The sample contains hundreds of thousands of distinct CDR3 sequences, approximately 22% of which appear only once. Sequenced: blood, either unsorted or a sorted T cell fraction (not recorded which). The source is a male donor with ankylosing spondylitis or in good health (not recorded which). Both conserved end residues are part of each CDR3. The order of the fields is D gene, clone size, V gene, J gene, CDR3 DNA, CDR3 protein. The D gene is left open where the match is weak. Only part of the rows carry a size: once, few, many, or a class if the clone is expanded.

NA,NA,TRBV12-3/TRBV12-4,TRBJ2-1,TGTGCCAGCAGTCACAGGGTGTGGAATGAGCAGTTCTTC,CASSHRVWNEQFF
NA,NA,TRBV11-2,TRBJ1-1,TGTGCCAGCAGCTTACTCTCGGGGTGGAACAAAGCTTTCTTT,CASSLLSGWNKAFF
TRBD1,NA,TRBV12-3/TRBV12-4,TRBJ1-2,TGTGCCAGCAGTTTGGACAGGGTGAACTATGGCTACACCTTC,CASSLDRVNYGYTF
TRBD1,few,TRBV12-3/TRBV12-4,TRBJ2-7,TGTGCCAGCAGCCTCCAGGGGGCCGGCTACGAGCAGTACTTC,CASSLQGAGYEQYF
TRBD1,NA,TRBV20-1,TRBJ2-3,TGCAGTGCCCAACACTTCGAGGACAGGGGGCTGGGAGATACGCAGTATTTT,CSAQHFEDRGLGDTQYF
NA,NA,TRBV29-1,TRBJ2-7,TGCAGCGGTCTGACCCGGGGCGAGCAGTACTTC,CSGLTRGEQYF
NA,few,TRBV2,TRBJ2-1,TGTGCCAGCAGGGCGCTGGCCTCCTACAATGAGCAGTTCTTC,CASRALASYNEQFF
NA,many,TRBV7-9,TRBJ1-5,TGTGCCAGCAGTTTAGGGCCCCAGCCCCAGCATTTT,CASSLGPQPQHF
NA,NA,TRBV14,TRBJ2-5,TGTGCCAGCAGCCAATCTGTCCCCCAAGAGACCCAGTACTTC,CASSQSVPQETQYF
NA,NA,TRBV19,TRBJ2-1,TGTGCCAGTAGTATAGGAGGGAACCCCTCCAATGAGCAGTTCTTC,CASSIGGNPSNEQFF
TRBD1,few,TRBV29-1,TRBJ2-1,TGCAGCGTTGAGTTGCCAGGGGGTGGGTCCAATGAGCAGTTCTTC,CSVELPGGGSNEQFF
TRBD1,NA,TRBV15,TRBJ2-7,TGTGCCACCAGCAGTTTCACCGGGACAGGGGCGATCTACGAGCAGTACTTC,CATSSFTGTGAIYEQYF
NA,few,TRBV7-9,TRBJ2-6,TGTGCCAGCAGCCCTCTAGGCTCTGGGGCCAACGTCCTGACTTTC,CASSPLGSGANVLTF
NA,NA,TRBV12-3/TRBV12-4,TRBJ2-2,TGTGCCAGCGCCAGCACAGCACACGTGAACACCGGGGAGCTGTTTTTT,CASASTAHVNTGELFF
NA,NA,TRBV12-3/TRBV12-4,TRBJ1-2,TGTGCCAGCAGTTCCGACCCGATTGTCGGCTACACCTTC,CASSSDPIVGYTF
TRBD2,NA,TRBV28,TRBJ2-1,TGTGCCAGCAGTGTCCCCATAGCGGGACCATTCCCACCCTCCTACAATGAGCAGTTCTTC,CASSVPIAGPFPPSYNEQFF
NA,NA,TRBV7-2,TRBJ2-7,TGTGCCAGCAGCTTAGAGGGGGGAGCCTACGAGCAGTACTTC,CASSLEGGAYEQYF
TRBD2,few,TRBV12-3/TRBV12-4,TRBJ2-3,TGTGCCAGCAGTCCGGGACTAGCACTAAGCACAGATACGCAGTATTTT,CASSPGLALSTDTQYF
NA,few,TRBV5-6,TRBJ2-5,TGTGCCAGCAGCTTGGCCCAGGGGCAAGAGACCCAGTACTTC,CASSLAQGQETQYF
NA,NA,TRBV2,TRBJ2-7,TGTGCCAGCAGTATATATGACAGTTCCGACTCCTACGAGCAGTACTTC,CASSIYDSSDSYEQYF
TRBD2,NA,TRBV12-3/TRBV12-4,TRBJ2-1,TGTGCCAGCAGTCCCCCCCCGGGACTAGCGGGGGGGCCGGGGAATGAGCAGTTCTTC,CASSPPPGLAGGPGNEQFF
TRBD2,NA,TRBV4-1,TRBJ2-3,TGCGCCAGCAGCCAAGATAGGGGACTACCTACACTCACAGATACGCAGTATTTT,CASSQDRGLPTLTDTQYF
TRBD1,NA,TRBV2,TRBJ2-7,TGTGCCAGCAGACCGGGACAGGGGGTAGGCGAGCAGTACTTC,CASRPGQGVGEQYF
TRBD2,NA,TRBV5-1,TRBJ2-1,TGCGCCAGCAGCTTGGCGGGGGCTAGCGGGGCAAATGAGCAGTTCTTC,CASSLAGASGANEQFF
NA,NA,TRBV7-9,TRBJ2-7,TGTGCCAGCAGCCTCGGAGAGGGGGTGTACGAGCAGTACTTC,CASSLGEGVYEQYF
NA,NA,TRBV10-3,TRBJ2-7,TGTGCCATCAGTGAGCCCTCGGCCTTCTCGGTCTCCGAGCAGTACTTC,CAISEPSAFSVSEQYF
NA,few,TRBV24-1,TRBJ1-5,TGTGCCACCAGTGATTTGTTCGGTGAGCCCCAGCATTTT,CATSDLFGEPQHF
NA,few,TRBV12-3/TRBV12-4,TRBJ1-5,TGTGCCAGCAGCCCGGTTGAGACGCGTGAGCCCCAGCATTTT,CASSPVETREPQHF
NA,NA,TRBV9,TRBJ2-3,TGTGCCAGCAGCCCCCTCGGGGCCGGTCCAGATACGCAGTATTTT,CASSPLGAGPDTQYF
TRBD1,NA,TRBV11-2,TRBJ2-5,TGTGCCAGCAGCCCAACCCCAGGGGACAGGGCCACCAAGAGAACCCAGTACTTC,CASSPTPGDRATKRTQYF
TRBD1,few,TRBV6-1,TRBJ2-7,TGTGCCAGCAGTGAATGGTTCTCCGGGACAGGAGGTATCTACGAGCAGTACTTC,CASSEWFSGTGGIYEQYF
TRBD1,few,TRBV10-3,TRBJ1-1,TGTGCCATCAGTGAGTCTTACAGGGGTAACACTGAAGCTTTCTTT,CAISESYRGNTEAFF
TRBD2,few,TRBV11-2,TRBJ2-2,TGTGCCAGCAGCTTAGAACTAGCGGGGGCCCCGGGGACCGGGGAGCTGTTTTTT,CASSLELAGAPGTGELFF
NA,few,TRBV25-1,TRBJ2-7,TGTGCCACCAAAGGTTCTTTCTCCTACGAGCAGTACTTC,CATKGSFSYEQYF
NA,few,TRBV4-1,TRBJ2-7,TGCGCCAGCAGCCAAGAAGGGACGCAGTACGAGCAGTACTTC,CASSQEGTQYEQYF
NA,NA,TRBV7-8,TRBJ2-7,TGTGCCAGCAGCCGTCCTCAGGGGGGCATCTACGAGCAGTACTTC,CASSRPQGGIYEQYF
NA,few,TRBV9,TRBJ2-2,TGTGCCAGCAGCGTAGAAATGGGGGGGCGCACCGGGGAGCTGTTTTTT,CASSVEMGGRTGELFF
NA,NA,TRBV6-1,TRBJ1-2,TGTGCCAGCAGTGAAGCCGTAGGGGGCTATGGCTACACCTTC,CASSEAVGGYGYTF
NA,NA,TRBV4-1,TRBJ2-3,TGCGCCAGCAGCCAGAAGGTCCGGGGAGCCACAGATACGCAGTATTTT,CASSQKVRGATDTQYF
TRBD2,few,TRBV5-1,TRBJ2-3,TGCGCCAGCACCACCCCGCCGGGGACTACCGTTCATTTT,CASTTPPGTTVHF
NA,NA,TRBV29-1,TRBJ2-2,TGCAGCGCCCGGACTTGGGCCGGGGAGCTGTTTTTT,CSARTWAGELFF
NA,few,TRBV24-1,TRBJ2-3,TGTGCCACCAGTGGGATGGACAGCACAGATACGCAGTATTTT,CATSGMDSTDTQYF
TRBD1,few,TRBV25-1,TRBJ2-1,TGTGCCAGCAGAAGGACAGGGGGGCTGAATGAGCAGTTCTTC,CASRRTGGLNEQFF